This TCR beta chain was captured by sequencing in a study of metastatic and nonmetastatic thyroid tumors. About the research overall: Repertoires were compared across blood and tumor or nodule tissue from malignant and benign thyroid patients.

This clone was counted at least ten times. Its antigen is still unknown. Each patient came to thyroid surgery without any prior treatment (of any kind). General study findings and limits: For both blood and tumor, malignant thyroid tumors reportedly showed significantly higher TCR beta diversity than benign nodules did.

Source study methods: Researchers built a distant-metastasis classifier for papillary thyroid cancer that drew on CDR3 differences across clinicopathological groups. MiXCR reprocessed the PCR reads for TCRdb. These V and J calls derive from TCRdb rather than the authors' analysis. The profile shows tens of thousands of clones, about 13% of them singletons. The CDR3 has 17 residues. Deletions cut 3 bases from V and 2 bases from J, with 16 bases between. Germline V gene lookup returns CDR1 SGHTA and CDR2 FQGNSA. V is TRBV7-2 and J is TRBJ2-2, with D possibly being TRBD1 or TRBD2 (5 bases each). Specimen: blood. This receptor was taken from a female donor with papillary thyroid cancer or a benign thyroid nodule (not recorded which). Some clones in this sample may be carry-over from other donors' samples. CDR3 protein: CASSFGAIGLNTGELFF. Here the CDR3 DNA reads TGTGCCAGCAGCTTCGGGGCCATAGGCCTCAACACCGGGGAGCTGTTTTTT.